A selection of T cell receptor beta chains follows, all from one sample in a study of T cells in Graves' hyperthyroidism and ophthalmopathy. TCRdb analysed the multiplex PCR reads with MiXCR anew, one entry per CDR3 protein. The repertoire includes around 500,000 distinct CDR3 sequences, approximately 15% of them detected once, and 17% sits in the top ten. The source material was blood. Receptors originate from a woman younger than 35 with Graves' hyperthyroidism. Each CDR3 is given with its conserved first and last residue. The D gene is left open where the match is weak. Some rows have no size entry. The others give once, few or many, or a class for an expanded clone.

v_call: TRBV3-1
clone_size: many
d_call: NA
j_call: TRBJ2-1
cdr3_aa: CASSQDLGPLMYNEQFF
cdr3_nt: TGTGCCAGCAGCCAAGATTTGGGCCCCCTGATGTACAATGAGCAGTTCTTC

v_call: TRBV27
clone_size: NA
d_call: TRBD2
j_call: TRBJ2-1
cdr3_aa: CASKSRGLAGEYNEQFF
cdr3_nt: TGTGCCAGCAAATCACGGGGGCTAGCGGGAGAGTACAATGAGCAGTTCTTC

v_call: TRBV20-1
clone_size: few
d_call: NA
j_call: TRBJ1-3
cdr3_aa: CSAREAPLYTIYF
cdr3_nt: TGCAGTGCTAGAGAGGCCCCACTTTACACCATATATTTT

v_call: TRBV2
clone_size: many
d_call: NA
j_call: TRBJ1-4
cdr3_aa: CAAIRGTNEKLFF
cdr3_nt: TGTGCCGCCATAAGGGGAACTAATGAAAAACTGTTTTTT

v_call: TRBV29-1
clone_size: many
d_call: NA
j_call: TRBJ2-7
cdr3_aa: CSGRPAGAGEQYF
cdr3_nt: TGCAGCGGTCGGCCCGCCGGAGCCGGCGAGCAGTACTTC

v_call: TRBV2
clone_size: many
d_call: TRBD1
j_call: TRBJ1-2
cdr3_aa: CASVTGTGNYGYTF
cdr3_nt: TGTGCCAGCGTAACCGGGACAGGGAACTATGGCTACACCTTC

v_call: TRBV20-1
clone_size: NA
d_call: NA
j_call: TRBJ2-1
cdr3_aa: CSARDFRTNEQFF
cdr3_nt: TGCAGTGCTAGAGATTTCAGAACCAATGAGCAGTTCTTC

v_call: TRBV12-3/TRBV12-4
clone_size: few
d_call: NA
j_call: TRBJ2-1
cdr3_aa: CASRARTVGYEQFF
cdr3_nt: TGTGCCAGCAGAGCCCGGACAGTGGGGTATGAGCAGTTCTTC

v_call: TRBV30
clone_size: many
d_call: NA
j_call: TRBJ1-2
cdr3_aa: CAWSIGQHDYTF
cdr3_nt: TGTGCCTGGAGCATAGGGCAGCACGACTACACCTTC

v_call: TRBV4-1
clone_size: many
d_call: NA
j_call: TRBJ1-1
cdr3_aa: CASSQSKNTEAFF
cdr3_nt: TGCGCCAGCAGCCAGAGCAAGAACACTGAAGCTTTCTTT

v_call: TRBV18
clone_size: many
d_call: TRBD1
j_call: TRBJ1-2
cdr3_aa: CASSPSPDRGGGYTF
cdr3_nt: TGTGCCAGCTCACCATCCCCGGACAGGGGAGGTGGCTACACCTTC

v_call: TRBV7-9
clone_size: many
d_call: NA
j_call: TRBJ2-1
cdr3_aa: CASSPTWGNEQFF
cdr3_nt: TGTGCCAGCAGCCCGACATGGGGCAATGAGCAGTTCTTC

v_call: TRBV20-1
clone_size: NA
d_call: TRBD1
j_call: TRBJ1-6
cdr3_aa: CSASRQGVGSPLHF
cdr3_nt: TGCAGTGCTAGCCGACAGGGAGTCGGTTCACCCCTCCACTTT

v_call: TRBV27
clone_size: NA
d_call: TRBD2
j_call: TRBJ2-7
cdr3_aa: CARPKAGGPYNEQYF
cdr3_nt: TGTGCCAGACCCAAAGCGGGAGGGCCGTACAATGAGCAGTACTTC

v_call: TRBV18
clone_size: many
d_call: TRBD2
j_call: TRBJ2-3
cdr3_aa: CASSPFGRGTDTQYF
cdr3_nt: TGTGCCAGCTCACCTTTCGGGAGGGGCACAGATACGCAGTATTTT

v_call: TRBV7-9
clone_size: many
d_call: NA
j_call: TRBJ2-1
cdr3_aa: CASSFGAATHNEQFF
cdr3_nt: TGTGCCAGCAGCTTCGGGGCAGCCACCCACAATGAGCAGTTCTTC

v_call: TRBV11-3
clone_size: many
d_call: TRBD2
j_call: TRBJ2-1
cdr3_aa: CASSLYGLAGEGNEQFF
cdr3_nt: TGTGCCAGCAGCTTATACGGGTTAGCGGGGGAGGGGAATGAGCAGTTCTTC

v_call: TRBV20-1
clone_size: NA
d_call: TRBD2
j_call: TRBJ2-1
cdr3_aa: CRGSGSSYEQFF
cdr3_nt: TGCAGGGGAAGCGGGAGCTCCTACGAGCAGTTCTTC

v_call: TRBV10-3
clone_size: many
d_call: TRBD1
j_call: TRBJ1-1
cdr3_aa: CAMKTGDLEAFF
cdr3_nt: TGTGCCATGAAAACAGGGGACCTTGAAGCTTTCTTT

v_call: TRBV20-1
clone_size: NA
d_call: NA
j_call: TRBJ1-4
cdr3_aa: CSAPNSTNEKLFF
cdr3_nt: TGCAGTGCTCCGAACTCAACTAATGAAAAACTGTTTTTT

v_call: TRBV11-2
clone_size: NA
d_call: NA
j_call: TRBJ2-3
cdr3_aa: CASSPRTGRDTQYF
cdr3_nt: TGTGCCAGCAGCCCGAGGACTGGAAGAGATACGCAGTATTTT

v_call: TRBV20-1
clone_size: NA
d_call: TRBD2
j_call: TRBJ2-1
cdr3_aa: CSAKLAGGPYEQFF
cdr3_nt: TGCAGTGCTAAACTAGCGGGAGGGCCCTATGAGCAGTTCTTC

v_call: TRBV11-3
clone_size: many
d_call: NA
j_call: TRBJ2-2
cdr3_aa: CASSPYFNTGELFF
cdr3_nt: TGTGCCAGCAGCCCTTACTTTAACACCGGGGAGCTGTTTTTT

v_call: TRBV5-5
clone_size: many
d_call: NA
j_call: TRBJ2-3
cdr3_aa: CASSLDRGITDTQYF
cdr3_nt: TGTGCCAGCAGCTTGGATCGGGGAATCACAGATACGCAGTATTTT

v_call: TRBV20-1
clone_size: few
d_call: TRBD2
j_call: TRBJ2-1
cdr3_aa: CSASHHGGRAWNEQFF
cdr3_nt: TGCAGTGCTAGTCATCACGGCGGGAGGGCCTGGAATGAGCAGTTCTTC

v_call: TRBV7-9
clone_size: NA
d_call: NA
j_call: TRBJ1-1
cdr3_aa: CASGGWVNTEAFF
cdr3_nt: TGTGCCAGCGGTGGCTGGGTGAACACTGAAGCTTTCTTT

v_call: TRBV6-1
clone_size: few
d_call: TRBD1
j_call: TRBJ2-1
cdr3_aa: CASGPGQLYNEQFF
cdr3_nt: TGTGCCAGCGGACCGGGACAGCTCTACAATGAGCAGTTCTTC

v_call: TRBV6-1
clone_size: many
d_call: NA
j_call: TRBJ1-1
cdr3_aa: CATRTIQMNTEAFF
cdr3_nt: TGTGCCACCAGGACGATACAAATGAACACTGAAGCTTTCTTT

v_call: TRBV6-5
clone_size: NA
d_call: TRBD1
j_call: TRBJ1-1
cdr3_aa: CASSYSTGSNTEAFF
cdr3_nt: TGTGCCAGCAGTTACTCGACAGGGTCGAACACTGAAGCTTTCTTT

v_call: TRBV5-1
clone_size: many
d_call: TRBD1
j_call: TRBJ2-1
cdr3_aa: CASSLGQGSYNEQFF
cdr3_nt: TGCGCCAGCAGCTTAGGACAGGGATCATACAATGAGCAGTTCTTC

v_call: TRBV18
clone_size: many
d_call: NA
j_call: TRBJ1-5
cdr3_aa: CASSPGAGNQPQHF
cdr3_nt: TGTGCCAGCAGCCCAGGGGCGGGGAATCAGCCCCAGCATTTT

v_call: TRBV30
clone_size: many
d_call: TRBD1
j_call: TRBJ1-5
cdr3_aa: CAWGAGGDQPQHF
cdr3_nt: TGTGCCTGGGGCGCAGGGGGGGATCAGCCCCAGCATTTT

v_call: TRBV5-1
clone_size: many
d_call: NA
j_call: TRBJ1-5
cdr3_aa: CASSLVGVTNQPQHF
cdr3_nt: TGCGCCAGCAGCTTGGTCGGGGTTACCAATCAGCCCCAGCATTTT

v_call: TRBV20-1
clone_size: many
d_call: NA
j_call: TRBJ2-3
cdr3_aa: CSAPGWPSADTQYF
cdr3_nt: TGCAGTGCTCCCGGGTGGCCTTCCGCCGATACGCAGTATTTT

v_call: TRBV27
clone_size: many
d_call: NA
j_call: TRBJ2-2
cdr3_aa: CASTSYPTGQLFF
cdr3_nt: TGTGCCAGCACGTCCTATCCTACGGGGCAGCTGTTTTTT

v_call: TRBV5-1
clone_size: many
d_call: NA
j_call: TRBJ2-3
cdr3_aa: CASSFGAPDTQYF
cdr3_nt: TGCGCCAGCAGCTTCGGGGCCCCAGATACGCAGTATTTT

v_call: TRBV9
clone_size: NA
d_call: TRBD2
j_call: TRBJ2-1
cdr3_aa: CASSPGLGAYNEQFF
cdr3_nt: TGTGCCAGTTCCCCGGGACTAGGTGCCTACAATGAGCAGTTCTTC

v_call: TRBV19
clone_size: many
d_call: TRBD2
j_call: TRBJ2-3
cdr3_aa: CASSILGLAGATDTQYF
cdr3_nt: TGTGCCAGTAGCATCCTCGGACTAGCGGGGGCCACAGATACGCAGTATTTT

v_call: TRBV6-1
clone_size: many
d_call: NA
j_call: TRBJ2-3
cdr3_aa: CASSPSEGRRDTQYF
cdr3_nt: TGTGCCAGCAGTCCTTCTGAGGGGAGGCGAGATACGCAGTATTTT

v_call: TRBV14
clone_size: many
d_call: NA
j_call: TRBJ2-7
cdr3_aa: CASSQELAMEQYF
cdr3_nt: TGTGCCAGCAGCCAAGAATTGGCTATGGAGCAGTACTTC

v_call: TRBV20-1
clone_size: many
d_call: NA
j_call: TRBJ2-7
cdr3_aa: CSARDGLKDYEQYF
cdr3_nt: TGCAGTGCTAGAGATGGTCTTAAAGACTACGAGCAGTACTTC

v_call: TRBV27
clone_size: NA
d_call: NA
j_call: TRBJ1-5
cdr3_aa: CASRTLRSNQPQHF
cdr3_nt: TGTGCCAGCCGAACACTCAGGAGCAATCAGCCCCAGCATTTT

v_call: TRBV20-1
clone_size: NA
d_call: TRBD2
j_call: TRBJ2-3
cdr3_aa: CSARDRLAGVGTDTQYF
cdr3_nt: TGCAGTGCTAGAGATCGCCTAGCGGGAGTGGGGACAGATACGCAGTATTTT

v_call: TRBV9
clone_size: NA
d_call: TRBD2
j_call: TRBJ2-3
cdr3_aa: CASSVEGASGSNPQYF
cdr3_nt: TGTGCCAGCAGCGTAGAGGGTGCTAGCGGGAGCAATCCGCAGTATTTT

v_call: TRBV20-1
clone_size: few
d_call: NA
j_call: TRBJ1-1
cdr3_aa: CSARRTEAFF
cdr3_nt: TGCAGTGCCAGGAGGACGGAAGCTTTCTTT

v_call: TRBV6-1
clone_size: NA
d_call: NA
j_call: TRBJ1-1
cdr3_aa: CASSKDRNPEAFF
cdr3_nt: TGTGCCAGCAGTAAAGACAGGAACCCTGAAGCTTTCTTT

v_call: TRBV11-2
clone_size: many
d_call: NA
j_call: TRBJ2-5
cdr3_aa: CASSPDPEETQYF
cdr3_nt: TGTGCCAGCAGCCCAGACCCTGAGGAGACCCAGTACTTC